This T cell receptor (beta chain) emerged from a study of cytomegalovirus exposure and HLA in healthy donors. The primer mix had 60 Vbeta and 13 Jbeta primers. Source study methods: Per a later analysis, the number of unique TCR beta chains was about 80 million, of which around 9.9 million were shared. The method was immunoSEQ multiplex PCR; TCRdb's version includes in-frame clones alone and lacks a portion of them. The V and J calls and clone size were taken over from that table, and D and trimming were inferred from the DNA. Of around 140,000 clones listed, roughly 80% are singletons. Findings and limits, study-wide: HLA-A and HLA-B allele assignments for most subjects were reportedly predicted accurately using TCR beta sequences. The study flagged 150 to 200 TCR beta chains as cytomegalovirus-associated. Earlier analysis yielded a pattern in which most TCR beta V segments were productive about 90% or about 30% of the time.

CDR1 and CDR2 from the germline V gene are LGHNA and YSLEER. V was clipped by 0 bases and J by 3 bases; unmatched bases: 6. The CDR3 extends over 16 amino acids. This clone was detected a few times. Its antigen remains unknown. The clonotype was recovered from a woman aged 25 to 39 in good health and CMV-seronegative. The sequenced material came from PBMCs. The chain has TRBV4-3 and TRBJ2-7, with 9 bases matching TRBD1. CDR3 nucleotides: TGCGCCAGCAGCCAAGATTCGGGGACAGGGTACTACGAGCAGTACTTC. This codes for CASSQDSGTGYYEQYF.